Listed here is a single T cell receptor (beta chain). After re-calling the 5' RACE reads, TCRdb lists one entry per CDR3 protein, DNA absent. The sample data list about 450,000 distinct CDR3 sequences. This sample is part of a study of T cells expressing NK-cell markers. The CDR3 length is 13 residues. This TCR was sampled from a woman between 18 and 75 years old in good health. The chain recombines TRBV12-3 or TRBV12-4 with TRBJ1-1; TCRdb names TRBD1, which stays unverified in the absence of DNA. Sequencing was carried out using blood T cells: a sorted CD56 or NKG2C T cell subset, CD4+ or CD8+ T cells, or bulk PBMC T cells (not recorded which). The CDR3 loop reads CASTRTGKTEAFF.